A single T cell receptor beta chain is shown here with its context. The data were obtained in a study of CXCR3-negative and CXCR3-positive naive CD8 T cells. Each TRB cDNA library was prepared by 5' RACE (with UMI labels). TCRdb re-called the 5' RACE reads; one entry per CDR3 protein, DNA not given. This sample's table has approximately 100,000 distinct CDR3 sequences. The CDR3 covers 15 residues. CDR1 is PRHDT, CDR2 FYEKMQ, per germline (reference sequence). The chain recombines TRBV13 with TRBJ2-5. The sample was naive CXCR3- CD8+ T cells from blood. Subset of the sample: CD45RO-CCR7+CD27+CD95- naive CD8+ T cells lacking CXCR3 (TNR3-). The source is a human donor in good health. Some clones in this sample may be carry-over from other donors' samples. Here the CDR3 reads CASSPTIDNSETQYF.